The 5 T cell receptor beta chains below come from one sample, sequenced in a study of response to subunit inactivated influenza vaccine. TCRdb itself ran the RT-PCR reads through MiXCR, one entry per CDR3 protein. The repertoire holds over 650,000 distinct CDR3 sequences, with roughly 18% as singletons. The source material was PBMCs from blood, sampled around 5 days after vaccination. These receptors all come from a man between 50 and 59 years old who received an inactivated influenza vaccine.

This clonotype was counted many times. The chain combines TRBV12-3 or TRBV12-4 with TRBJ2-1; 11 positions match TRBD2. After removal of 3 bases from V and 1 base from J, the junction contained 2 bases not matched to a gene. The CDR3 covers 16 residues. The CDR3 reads CASSFRLAGSYNEQFF. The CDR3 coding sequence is TGTGCCAGCAGTTTTAGACTAGCGGGATCCTACAATGAGCAGTTCTTC.

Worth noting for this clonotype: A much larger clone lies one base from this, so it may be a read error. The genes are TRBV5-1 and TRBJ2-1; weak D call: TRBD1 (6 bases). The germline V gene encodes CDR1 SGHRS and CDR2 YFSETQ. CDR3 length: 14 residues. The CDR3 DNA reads TGCGCCAGCAGCTTGGGGACAGCGTACAATGAGCACTTCTTC. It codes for CASSLGTAYNEHFF.

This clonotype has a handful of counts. This CDR3 reads CASSLPGGYNSPLHF. The DNA of the CDR3 is TGTGCCAGCAGCCTCCCGGGAGGGTATAATTCACCCCTCCACTTT. The gene calls are TRBV7-2 and TRBJ1-6; D unclear. V was pared by 5 bases and J by 4 bases, with 12 bases between. This CDR3 region has 15 residues. Germline V gene sequence: CDR1 SGHTA, CDR2 FQGNSA.

The CDR3 reads CSVEGNRQTEAFF. CDR3 bases: TGCAGCGTTGAGGGGAACAGGCAAACTGAAGCTTTCTTT. V usage is TRBV29-1 and J usage is TRBJ1-1; possible D gene TRBD1, 5 bases. Trimming cost V 3 bases and J 5 bases, with 13 bases left between them. The CDR3 is 13 amino acids. Germline V gene sequence: CDR1 SQVTM, CDR2 ANQGSEA.

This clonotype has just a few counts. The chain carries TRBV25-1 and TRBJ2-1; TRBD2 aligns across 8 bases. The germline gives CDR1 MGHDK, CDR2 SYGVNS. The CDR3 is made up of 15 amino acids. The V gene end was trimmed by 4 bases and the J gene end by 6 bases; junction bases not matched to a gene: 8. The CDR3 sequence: CASSAPRGLANEQFF. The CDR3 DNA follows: TGTGCCAGCAGTGCCCCCCGCGGACTAGCCAATGAGCAGTTCTTC.